A single sample gave rise to the 23 T cell receptor beta chains below, sequenced in a study of blood T cell repertoires in COVID-19. Profiling relied on immunoSEQ multiplex PCR, and the TCRdb table lists in-frame clones only, not all of them. There are 210,000 or so clones in the sample; 88% occur only once, and approximately 3.7% lies in the top ten. Sequencing was performed on PBMCs or T cells enriched from blood (not recorded which). The source is a woman aged 25 to 39 who had been exposed to COVID-19.

V gene TRBV3-1 (or the pseudogene TRBV3-2) combines with J gene TRBJ1-2; tentatively, D is TRBD1 (5 bases). This CDR3 has 15 residues. Germline-derived CDR1 and CDR2 are LGHDT and YNNKEL (reference sequence). V dropped 0 bases and J dropped 4 bases, with 12 bases sitting between them. The CDR3, as DNA: TGTGCCAGCAGCCAAGAGACAGAGCCCTTCTATGGCTACACCTTC. Amino acids: CASSQETEPFYGYTF.

The chain links TRBV25-1 to TRBJ1-4; D not certain. Trimming removed 1 base at V and 2 bases at J, with 11 bases between. Germline-derived CDR1 and CDR2 are MGHDK and SYGVNS. The CDR3 length is 16 residues. This chain's CDR3 is CASSELAGSTNEKLFF. As DNA, the CDR3 is TGTGCCAGCAGTGAATTGGCGGGGTCCACTAATGAAAAACTGTTTTTT.

The chain carries TRBV21-1 and TRBJ2-1; the table assigns TRBD2, which was not confirmed against the DNA. TRBV21-1 is recorded as a pseudogene. There are 15 residues in the CDR3. CDR3 sequence: CASSNVGVLYNEQFF. CDR3 nucleotides: TGTGCCAGCAGCAATGTCGGGGTACTGTACAATGAGCAGTTCTTC.

V usage is TRBV21-1 and J usage is TRBJ1-6; the table's D call of TRBD1 was not tested on the DNA. TRBV21-1 is tagged as a pseudogene. The CDR3 sequence is 15 residues long. The CDR3 nucleotides are TGTGCCAGCAGCAAAGGGACAGGGCGGAATTCACCCCTCCACTTT. Translating it yields CASSKGTGRNSPLHF.

This clone appeared a few times. This chain links TRBV4-2 with TRBJ2-6, with D maybe TRBD1 (6 bases). The V end lost 0 bases, the J end lost 0 bases, and 21 bases lay between the germline ends. Germline V gene lookup returns CDR1 LGHNA and CDR2 YNFKEQ. CDR3 size: 21 residues. CDR3 residues: CASSQDYWGQLVLSGANVLTF. DNA of the CDR3: TGTGCCAGCAGCCAAGATTACTGGGGGCAGTTAGTTCTCTCTGGGGCCAACGTCCTGACTTTC.

This clone has only one observation. Here the CDR3 reads CASSLETGGWGEQYF. CDR3 nucleotide sequence: TGTGCCAGTAGCCTGGAGACAGGGGGCTGGGGCGAGCAGTACTTC. The chain links TRBV19 to TRBJ2-7; 10 nucleotides match TRBD1. Germline CDR1 LNHDA, CDR2 SQIVND (reference sequence). V was clipped by 6 bases and J by 6 bases; unmatched bases: 11. The CDR3 consists of 15 residues.

This sequence joins TRBV5-1 and TRBJ1-1; no definite D call. The V and J ends lost 4 bases and 1 base respectively, with 14 bases between them. The V gene's germline CDR1 is SGHRS and CDR2 YFSETQ. CDR3 size: 15 residues. The chain's CDR3 is CASSPVGATNTEAFF. CDR3 coding DNA: TGCGCCAGCAGCCCCGTTGGAGCTACGAACACTGAAGCTTTCTTT.

The rearrangement links TRBV18 to TRBJ1-2; TRBD1 is a possible D gene (6 bases). The CDR3 length is 14 residues. Germline V gives CDR1 KGHSH, CDR2 LQKENI. Trimming pared 3 bases from V and 7 bases from J, leaving 15 bases between. The DNA for the CDR3 is TGTGCCAGCTCACCCGGGCAGGGGTCGAGTGGCTACACCTTC. Translation gives CASSPGQGSSGYTF.

V is TRBV7-9 and J is TRBJ2-2; maybe TRBD2 (5 bases). Per the germline V gene, CDR1 is SEHNR and CDR2 is FQNEAQ (reference sequence). V was trimmed by 2 bases and J by 4 bases, leaving 8 bases between them. The CDR3 totals 14 residues. This chain's CDR3 is CASSLLAATGELFF. CDR3 DNA sequence: TGTGCCAGCAGCTTACTAGCCGCCACCGGGGAGCTGTTTTTT.

The chain links TRBV4-1 to TRBJ1-2, with TRBD1 as a possible D gene (6 bases). CDR3 length equals 15 residues. Germline V gene lookup returns CDR1 MGHRA and CDR2 YSYEKL. Deletions cut 0 bases from V and 2 bases from J, with 10 bases between. DNA for the CDR3: TGCGCCAGCAGCCAAGATAAGGGGGTCAACTATGGCTACACCTTC. The encoded protein is CASSQDKGVNYGYTF.

The genes are TRBV29-1 and TRBJ1-1, with 11 bases matching TRBD1. CDR1 SQVTM and CDR2 ANQGSEA come from the germline V gene. V lost 3 bases and J lost 10; bases outside the gene matches: 10. The CDR3 length is 14 residues. The CDR3 spells CSVERTGGFGGAFF. Here the CDR3 DNA reads TGCAGCGTTGAGCGGACAGGGGGCTTTGGGGGAGCTTTCTTT.

This rearrangement joins TRBV7-9 to TRBJ2-7; D remains unclear. The CDR3 has 13 residues. V was pared by 1 base and J by 4 bases, with 8 bases between. CDR1 SEHNR and CDR2 FQNEAQ come from the germline V gene (reference sequence). The CDR3 sequence is CASSLGVPYEQYF. As DNA, the CDR3 is TGTGCCAGCAGCTTAGGAGTACCGTACGAGCAGTACTTC.

This sequence joins TRBV4-1 and TRBJ2-2; 9 bases are a match to TRBD1. The V gene end was trimmed by 6 bases and the J gene end by 4 bases; junction bases not matched to a gene: 6. Per germline, CDR1 MGHRA and CDR2 YSYEKL. This CDR3 spans 15 amino acids. DNA of the CDR3: TGCGCCAGCAGTCCAAGACAGGGGGGCACCGGGGAGCTGTTTTTT. Residues: CASSPRQGGTGELFF.

V usage is TRBV6-5 and J usage is TRBJ2-2, with TRBD2 matching 14 bases. Germline loops: CDR1 MNHEY, CDR2 SVGAGI. This CDR3 has 15 amino acids. V shed 6 bases, J shed 6 bases, and the junction held 3 bases outside the gene matches. CDR3 region: CASSRLAGGPGELFF. The CDR3 DNA follows: TGTGCCAGCAGCCGACTAGCGGGAGGGCCCGGGGAGCTGTTTTTT.

V and J are TRBV27 and TRBJ2-2; perhaps TRBD2 as D (5 bases). The germline V and J ends were trimmed by 6 bases and 1 base, with 15 bases remaining between them. Germline lookup yields CDR1 MNHEY and CDR2 SMNVEV (reference sequence). The CDR3 has 16 amino acids. In DNA, the CDR3 is TGTGCCAGCAGGCCGTGGACTGCCATGAACACCGGGGAGCTGTTTTTT. Translating it yields CASRPWTAMNTGELFF.

The V call is TRBV7-9, the J call TRBJ1-6; D may be TRBD1 (5 bases). The germline V and J ends were trimmed by 4 bases and 9 bases, with 16 bases remaining between them. The CDR3 length is 15 residues. The germline CDR1 and CDR2 sequences are SEHNR and FQNEAQ (reference sequence). CDR3 protein: CASSWGTWEVSPLHF. DNA of the CDR3: TGTGCCAGCAGCTGGGGGACGTGGGAGGTTTCACCCCTCCACTTT.

The chain employs TRBV4-1 and TRBJ1-5; tentatively, D is TRBD1 (5 bases). CDR1 and CDR2 from the germline V gene are MGHRA and YSYEKL. The CDR3 spans 14 residues. V shed 3 bases and J shed 4 bases, with 10 bases lying between them. Written as DNA, the CDR3 is TGCGCCAGCAGCCATAGCCAGGGAAATCAGCCCCAGCATTTT. It encodes CASSHSQGNQPQHF.

V usage is TRBV6-5 and J usage is TRBJ2-7; 7 bases agree with TRBD1. CDR1 and CDR2 (germline): MNHEY, SVGAGI. The CDR3 totals 15 residues. Trimming took 6 bases from V and 2 from J; bases not matched to a gene: 10. This CDR3 reads CASRQSGTATYEQYF. The CDR3 DNA reads as TGTGCCAGCAGACAGTCGGGGACAGCTACCTACGAGCAGTACTTC.

V usage is TRBV15 and J usage is TRBJ1-3, with D maybe TRBD1 (6 bases). The CDR3 runs to 15 residues. Germline CDR1 reads LNHNV; CDR2 reads YYDKDF (reference sequence). V dropped 5 bases and J dropped 3 bases, with 14 bases sitting between them. In DNA, the CDR3 is TGTGCCACCAGCCAGGACAGAGCTTTTGGAAACACCATATATTTT. Its translation: CATSQDRAFGNTIYF.

This chain joins TRBV5-1 and TRBJ2-3; 8 nucleotides match TRBD2. V dropped 0 bases and J dropped 7; count of bases not matched to a gene: 4. Germline lookup yields CDR1 SGHRS and CDR2 YFSETQ. The CDR3 totals 14 residues. The CDR3 spells CASSLAGTSNTQYF. In DNA, the CDR3 is TGCGCCAGCAGCTTGGCCGGGACTAGTAATACGCAGTATTTT.

The table lists this clone with a few counts. V gene TRBV9 combines with J gene TRBJ1-2, with a weak D call TRBD1 (6 bases). The V gene lost 4 bases and the J gene lost 4 bases, with 14 bases spanning the gap. Germline assignment: CDR1 SGDLS and CDR2 YYNGEE. CDR3 size: 14 residues. The CDR3 loop is CASSPRQVFYGYTF. In DNA, the CDR3 is TGTGCCAGCAGCCCTAGACAGGTCTTCTATGGCTACACCTTC.

The rearrangement joins TRBV11-2 to TRBJ2-7, with 7 bases aligning to TRBD1. Germline CDR1 reads SGHAT; CDR2 reads FQNNGV. The CDR3 is 13 amino acids. Trimming cost V 5 bases and J 0 bases; bases outside gene matches: 1. The CDR3 sequence: CASSGTVSYEQYF. DNA of the CDR3: TGTGCCAGCAGCGGGACAGTCTCCTACGAGCAGTACTTC.

The V gene is TRBV15, the J gene TRBJ1-6; 8 nucleotides agree with TRBD1. In germline, CDR1 is LNHNV, CDR2 YYDKDF (reference sequence). V gave up 6 bases and J gave up 1 base; unmatched junction bases: 5. This CDR3 comprises 16 residues. CDR3 loop: CATRKTGESYNSPLHF. CDR3 coding DNA: TGTGCCACCAGAAAGACAGGGGAATCCTATAATTCACCCCTCCACTTT.